Detailed here is one T cell receptor beta chain. In the original analysis: Scientists estimated how many nucleated cells there were by amplifying reference gene primers. Method: immunoSEQ multiplex PCR; TCRdb's copy keeps in-frame clones and lacks some. Clonal size and the V and J genes are those of that table, whereas D and trimming came from the DNA. The data show roughly 200,000 clones, 82% seen once. The sample originates from a study of blood T cell repertoires in COVID-19. Germline assignment: CDR1 PRHDT and CDR2 FYEKMQ (reference sequence). CDR3 size: 15 residues. V lost 7 bases to trimming and J lost 4 bases; unmatched junction nucleotides: 7. A Seattle source enrolled patients during active infection and followed them longitudinally.

J is TRBJ2-3 and V is TRBV13; 11 positions agree with TRBD1. The specimen was peripheral blood. The sequence was collected from a woman older than 75 with COVID-19, enrolled during active disease. CDR3: CASTPRDRGSDTQYF. The CDR3 DNA reads as TGTGCCAGCACCCCCCGGGACAGGGGGTCAGATACGCAGTATTTT.